This TCR beta chain was identified during a study of blood T cell repertoires in COVID-19. This CDR3 has 12 amino acids. The V and J ends lost 5 bases and 10 bases, in that order; junction bases with no gene match: 5. Germline V CDR1 and CDR2: SQVTM, ANQGSEA. Assay used: immunoSEQ multiplex PCR; TCRdb lists only in-frame clones, some missing. The sample shows fewer than 350,000 clones, about 86% of them seen only once. This chain uses TRBV29-1 with TRBJ1-6, with TRBD1 identical over 7 bases. The origin of this receptor is a woman younger than 45 with COVID-19, enrolled during active disease. The source material was peripheral blood. The CDR3 sequence is CSVRDRDSPLHF. The CDR3 DNA sequence: TGCAGCGTTAGAGACAGGGACTCACCCCTCCACTTT.